This TCR beta chain comes out of a study of CD8 T cells in Susac syndrome. TEMRA cells were FACS-enriched, unlike CD8+ and CD4+ T cells, which were negatively isolated. Random hexamers were used to reverse transcribe roughly 0.5 to 1 ug of RNA. MiXCR, run by TCRdb on the immunoSEQ multiplex PCR reads, gives a single entry per CDR3 protein. This sample carries 120,000 or so distinct CDR3 sequences, roughly 95% of them seen once, and the ten largest clones take over 0.12%. V lost 1 base, J lost 0 bases, and 11 bases lay in between. The CDR3 consists of 16 residues. CDR1 and CDR2 from the germline V gene are SGHRS and YFSETQ.

The chain has TRBV5-1 and TRBJ2-1; no clear D. The sequenced material came from CD4+ T cells from PBMCs. This sequence was found in a human donor with Susac syndrome. The CDR3 reads CASSLSPMSSYNEQFF. DNA for the CDR3: TGCGCCAGCAGCTTGTCGCCGATGAGCTCCTACAATGAGCAGTTCTTC. The full variable domain, with the rest looked up from reference TRBV5-1 and TRBJ2-1, is KAGVTQTPRYLIKTRGQQVTLSCSPISGHRSVSWYQQTPGQGLQFLFEYFSETQRNKGNFPGRFSGRQFSNSRSEMNVSTLELGDSALYLCASSLSPMSSYNEQFFGPGTRLTVL.